One sample yielded the 21 T cell receptor beta chains listed below, sequenced in a study of human T cells and chemical hapten exposure. As to time point: patch test 3, about 24 weeks after DPC sensitization. Treatment in this sample: therapeutic diphenylcyclopropenone sensitization with weekly scalp DPC. TCRdb itself ran the RACE reads through MiXCR, one entry per CDR3 protein. This sample has more than 150,000 distinct CDR3 sequences, with 20% to 25% found just once. The starting material was whole blood, obtained in connection with sensitization to the hapten diphenylcyclopropenone (DPC). All receptors come from a middle-aged woman with alopecia areata. Some clones in this sample may be carry-over from other donors' samples.

This clonotype was detected a few times. The rearrangement joins TRBV28 to TRBJ2-3; D uncertain. The germline V and J ends were trimmed by 8 bases and 0 bases, with 9 bases remaining between them. Germline CDR1 and CDR2: MDHEN and SYDVKM. This CDR3 region has 13 residues. The DNA of the CDR3 is TGTGCCAGCGCCGATAGTAGCACAGATACGCAGTATTTT. Protein product: CASADSSTDTQYF. The full variable domain, completed using reference TRBV28 and TRBJ2-3, is DVKVTQSSRYLVKRTGEKVFLECVQDMDHENMFWYRQDPGLGLRLIYFSYDVKMKEKGDIPEGYSVSREKKERFSLILESASTNQTSMYLCASADSSTDTQYFGPGTRLTVL.

This sequence joins TRBV20-1 and TRBJ2-1, with 9 nucleotides matching TRBD2. Germline assignment: CDR1 DFQATT and CDR2 SNEGSKA (reference sequence). This CDR3 is 15 amino acids long. The J segment lost 5 bases and the V segment lost 3 bases, leaving 8 bases of the junction unmatched. The CDR3 here is CSARDRLAGNNEQFF. The DNA of the CDR3 is TGCAGTGCTAGGGACCGCCTAGCGGGAAACAATGAGCAGTTCTTC.

The rearrangement joins TRBV7-2 to TRBJ2-3, with no clear D. V lost 4 bases, J lost 7 bases, and 15 bases lay in between. The CDR3 is 14 amino acids. Germline assignment: CDR1 SGHTA and CDR2 FQGNSA. CDR3 amino acids: CASSSVLGWNTQYF. CDR3 sequence (DNA): TGTGCCAGCAGCTCGGTTCTCGGATGGAATACGCAGTATTTT.

This chain links TRBV9 with TRBJ2-7; tentatively, D is TRBD2 (5 bases). Germline V gene lookup returns CDR1 SGDLS and CDR2 YYNGEE. CDR3 length: 17 amino acids. Trimming shortened V by 3 bases and J by 0 bases, and 19 bases separated the two germline ends. The CDR3 protein is CASSASLADPSSYEQYF. The CDR3 DNA is TGTGCCAGCAGCGCGAGCCTAGCCGACCCAAGCTCCTACGAGCAGTACTTC.

V and J are TRBV7-8 and TRBJ2-7; no definite D call. The CDR3 is 13 residues long. Germline CDR1 and CDR2: SGHVS and FQNEAQ. The ends were cut back, 5 bases at V and 7 bases at J, with 15 bases in the middle. The CDR3 spells CASSPPASFEQYF. CDR3 nucleotide sequence: TGTGCCAGCAGCCCACCTGCGAGTTTTGAGCAGTACTTC. Full variable domain (outside the CDR3, taken from reference TRBV7-8 and TRBJ2-7): GAGVSQSPRYKVAKRGQDVALRCDPISGHVSLFWYQQALGQGPEFLTYFQNEAQLDKSGLPSDRFFAERPEGSVSTLKIQRTQQEDSAVYLCASSPPASFEQYFGPGTRLTVT.

This clonotype was counted only a few times. The gene calls are TRBV20-1 and TRBJ2-7; 13 nucleotides match TRBD2. Germline CDR1 DFQATT, CDR2 SNEGSKA (reference sequence). J lost 4 bases, V lost 5 bases, and 5 bases had no gene match. The CDR3 extends over 14 amino acids. This CDR3 is CSASLAGGPYEQYF. The DNA for the CDR3 is TGCAGTGCTTCACTAGCGGGAGGGCCTTACGAGCAGTACTTC.

The CDR3 region has the DNA TGCAGTGCTAGGGGCAGGGGCCGCACTGAAGCTTTCTTT. Translation gives CSARGRGRTEAFF. The chain is built from TRBV20-1 and TRBJ1-1; D possibly corresponds to TRBD1 (6 bases). Germline-derived CDR1 and CDR2 are DFQATT and SNEGSKA (reference sequence). The CDR3 spans 13 residues. V was trimmed by 3 bases and J by 4 bases, leaving 12 bases between them.

The CDR3 DNA follows: TGTGCCAGCAGCCAGGGCCGGGGAGGGCCAACGGATACGCAGTATTTT. Translating it yields CASSQGRGGPTDTQYF. The genes are TRBV7-3 and TRBJ2-3; 7 positions agree with TRBD2. The V gene end was trimmed by 5 bases and the J gene end by 6 bases; junction bases not matched to a gene: 14. This CDR3 has 16 amino acids. Germline CDR1 and CDR2: SGHTA and FQGTGA.

CDR3 loop: CATTDRGRNEQFF. The DNA of the CDR3 is TGTGCCACCACGGACAGGGGGCGGAATGAGCAGTTCTTC. This chain uses TRBV24-1 with TRBJ2-1; 11 bases line up with TRBD1. This CDR3 is 13 amino acids long. Germline values: CDR1 KGHDR, CDR2 SFDVKD. V lost 8 bases and J lost 7; bases outside the gene matches: 3.

This clonotype was counted between two and nine times. A read error is possible here, since a much larger clone lies one base away. V and J are TRBV7-2 and TRBJ2-1, with no clear D. V was shortened by 1 base and J by 3 bases, with 1 base between the two germline ends. Per the germline V gene, CDR1 is SGHTA and CDR2 is FQGNSA. The CDR3 spans 12 residues. The CDR3 coding sequence is TGTGCCAGCAGCTTAGACTACAATGAGCAGTTCTTC. As protein: CASSLDYNEQFF. The entire variable domain, with the rest obtained from reference TRBV7-2 and TRBJ2-1, is as follows: GAGVSQSPSNKVTEKGKDVELRCDPISGHTALYWYRQSLGQGLEFLIYFQGNSAPDKSGLPSDRFSAERTGGSVSTLTIQRTQQEDSAVYLCASSLDYNEQFFGPGTRLTVL.

V usage is TRBV20-1 and J usage is TRBJ2-7; 7 nucleotides line up with TRBD2. The CDR3 extends over 14 amino acids. Germline CDR1 is DFQATT and CDR2 is SNEGSKA (reference sequence). J lost 5 bases, V lost 4 bases, and 11 bases had no gene match. The CDR3 DNA reads TGCAGTGCTATAGGAGCGGGGCCAGGCGACGAGCAGTACTTC. This gives the protein CSAIGAGPGDEQYF.

This clonotype has a handful of counts. V gene TRBV15 combines with J gene TRBJ2-3, with D maybe TRBD2 (5 bases). The CDR3 extends over 14 amino acids. Trimming took 3 bases from V and 11 from J, leaving 18 bases between them. The germline V gene encodes CDR1 LNHNV and CDR2 YYDKDF (reference sequence). Here the CDR3 DNA reads TGTGCCACCAGCAGCGATAACTGGTCGGAGGTGCAGTATTTT. This encodes CATSSDNWSEVQYF.

This chain joins TRBV20-1 and TRBJ2-2; D is ambiguous. The germline gives CDR1 DFQATT, CDR2 SNEGSKA (reference sequence). V lost 2 bases and J lost 4, with 5 bases in between. The CDR3 loop spans 12 amino acids. This chain's CDR3 is CSARRTTGELFF. The CDR3 region has the DNA TGCAGTGCTAGACGAACCACCGGGGAGCTGTTTTTT.

This clonotype was seen only a few times. The V gene is TRBV19, the J gene TRBJ2-5; unclear D gene. There are 14 residues in the CDR3. Germline V gene sequence: CDR1 LNHDA, CDR2 SQIVND (reference sequence). V lost 5 bases and J 1 base, leaving 11 bases between the germline ends. CDR3 sequence (DNA): TGTGCCAGTAGTTCAGGACCAGGCCAAGAGACCCAGTACTTC. This codes for CASSSGPGQETQYF.

The V and J genes are TRBV12-3 or TRBV12-4 and TRBJ2-2; D ambiguous. The CDR3 totals 14 residues. V lost 6 bases, J lost 8 bases, and 16 bases lay in between. CDR3 loop: CASSARHIRGELFF. DNA of the CDR3: TGTGCCAGCAGCGCCAGGCATATTCGAGGGGAGCTGTTTTTT.

This clonotype showed up just a few times. CDR3 sequence reads: CASSKDEQFF. CDR3 DNA: TGTGCCAGCAGCAAAGATGAGCAGTTCTTC. The chain couples TRBV21-1 to TRBJ2-1. TRBV21-1 is flagged as a pseudogene. The CDR3 is 10 amino acids.

This clonotype was found many times. The V gene is TRBV6-1, the J gene TRBJ2-1; TRBD2 matches at 12 bases. CDR3 length equals 16 residues. Germline lookup yields CDR1 MNHNS and CDR2 SASEGT. V was pared by 2 bases and J by 8 bases, with 7 bases of the junction left unmatched. CDR3 residues: CASSERGLAGGDEQFF. As DNA, the CDR3 is TGTGCCAGCAGTGAAAGGGGGCTAGCGGGAGGGGATGAGCAGTTCTTC.

The gene calls are TRBV7-2 and TRBJ2-1; weak D call: TRBD2 (6 bases). With 1 base removed from V and 2 bases from J, the gap between germline ends came to 12 bases. Germline V gives CDR1 SGHTA, CDR2 FQGNSA. This CDR3 has 16 amino acids. This CDR3 is CASSLVGGGTYNEQFF. The CDR3, as DNA: TGTGCCAGCAGCTTAGTTGGCGGAGGGACCTACAATGAGCAGTTCTTC. Full variable domain (outside the CDR3, taken from reference TRBV7-2 and TRBJ2-1): GAGVSQSPSNKVTEKGKDVELRCDPISGHTALYWYRQSLGQGLEFLIYFQGNSAPDKSGLPSDRFSAERTGGSVSTLTIQRTQQEDSAVYLCASSLVGGGTYNEQFFGPGTRLTVL.

The chain carries TRBV6-5 and TRBJ1-2, with D perhaps matching TRBD1 (5 bases). The V end lost 2 bases, the J end lost 5 bases, and 12 bases lay between the germline ends. CDR1 and CDR2 from the germline V gene are MNHEY and SVGAGI. The CDR3 runs 14 residues. The DNA for the CDR3 is TGTGCCAGCAGTTACGCCGGGACGGAGTATGGCTACACCTTC. Its translation: CASSYAGTEYGYTF.

This clonotype was counted only a few times. J is TRBJ2-1 and V is TRBV20-1; 12 nucleotides align to TRBD2. V lost 5 bases and J lost 6; bases outside the gene matches: 8. The CDR3 loop spans 15 amino acids. Germline V gene data show CDR1 as DFQATT and CDR2 as SNEGSKA (reference sequence). CDR3 loop: CSASRTSGILNEQFF. As DNA, the CDR3 is TGCAGTGCTTCCCGGACTAGCGGGATCCTCAATGAGCAGTTCTTC.

This chain uses TRBV7-8 with TRBJ2-5; D unclear. With 7 bases removed from V and 1 base from J, the gap between germline ends came to 16 bases. The CDR3 totals 15 residues. Germline V lookup: CDR1 SGHVS, CDR2 FQNEAQ. The CDR3 DNA reads TGTGCCAGCAAGCTAGTGCCCCGGGCCCAAGAGACCCAGTACTTC. Protein: CASKLVPRAQETQYF.